The clone carrying this TCR beta chain turned up a few times. The data belong to a study of PD-1 blockade in mismatch repair-deficient tumors. Study-wide background: Enrolled about 2012-2016, patients had progressing, pretreated mismatch repair-deficient cancers of 11 to 13 types.

The germline gives CDR1 LNHDA, CDR2 SQIVND (reference sequence). The CDR3 spans 15 residues. Losses at the gene ends were 6 bases for V and 5 bases for J; bases not matched to a gene: 6. The protocol was immunoSEQ multiplex PCR, while the TCRdb copy is restricted to in-frame clones and leaves out a portion. Among around 120,000 clones listed, 85% to 90% were seen once. Sequenced here: peripheral blood, sampled 44 weeks after starting pembrolizumab. V and J are TRBV19 and TRBJ2-3, with 12 bases fitting TRBD1. The source of this sequence is an adult with mismatch repair-deficient cancer. CDR3 in DNA: TGTGCCAGTAGGACGGGACAGGGGGCAGGAGATACGCAGTATTTT. It is translated as CASRTGQGAGDTQYF.